These 9 T cell receptor beta chains came from one sample sequenced in a study of T cell responses to AZD1222 COVID-19 vaccine. The repertoire was sequenced with immunoSEQ multiplex PCR; TCRdb's copy has only in-frame clones and lacks some. Found here are approximately 140,000 clones, about 89% of them singletons; the top ten hold 3.8%. The specimen comprised peripheral blood, sampled 28 days after the second AZD1222 dose. The receptors stem from an adult who received the AZD1222 COVID-19 vaccine.

The chain uses TRBV2 and TRBJ1-2; TRBD1 is a possible D gene (5 bases). Trimming removed 8 bases from V and 7 bases from J, with 20 bases in between. The CDR3 totals 14 residues. Germline lookup yields CDR1 SNHLY and CDR2 FYNNEI. DNA for the CDR3: TGTGCCAGCTTGGGAGACAGAATATTCGGTGGCTACACCTTC. Translation gives CASLGDRIFGGYTF.

This chain connects TRBV9 to TRBJ2-3; TRBD2 matches at 7 bases. This CDR3 has 16 residues. The trim removed 4 bases at V and 2 bases at J, leaving 10 bases unmatched. CDR1 is SGDLS and CDR2 is YYNGEE in the germline V gene. In nucleotides, the CDR3 is TGTGCCAGCAGCCTTTCTGCGGGAGAGATCACAGATACGCAGTATTTT. Residues: CASSLSAGEITDTQYF.

The rearrangement links TRBV6-1 to TRBJ2-5, with no clear D. Germline V lookup: CDR1 MNHNS, CDR2 SASEGT. The V end was cut by 3 bases, the J end by 5 bases, with 4 bases between. The CDR3 spans 11 residues. CDR3 sequence reads: CASSDQETQYF. In DNA, the CDR3 is TGTGCCAGCAGTGATCAGGAGACCCAGTACTTC.

The rearrangement links TRBV2 to TRBJ2-1; D uncertain. V was clipped by 0 bases and J by 8 bases, with 8 bases between them. This CDR3 comprises 13 residues. Per the germline V gene, CDR1 is SNHLY and CDR2 is FYNNEI. In DNA form, the CDR3 reads TGTGCCAGCAGTGAAGCCGTAGCCTATGAGCAGTTCTTC. The encoded protein is CASSEAVAYEQFF.

J is TRBJ2-7 and V is TRBV6-1; D possibly uses TRBD1 or TRBD2 (5 bases each). V was cut by 11 bases and J by 6 bases, with 14 bases left in between. Germline-derived CDR1 and CDR2 are MNHNS and SASEGT. This CDR3 is 11 amino acids long. The CDR3 DNA follows: TGTGCCTCACAGGCTGAGGGCGAGCAGTACTTC. Protein: CASQAEGEQYF.

The CDR3 region is CASSVDRIRETQYF. In DNA form, the CDR3 reads TGTGCCAGCAGCGTCGACAGGATTAGGGAGACCCAGTACTTC. This chain links TRBV9 with TRBJ2-5, with D possibly matching TRBD1 (6 bases). V dropped 2 bases and J dropped 5 bases, with 13 bases sitting between them. The CDR3 extends over 14 amino acids. The germline CDR1 and CDR2 sequences are SGDLS and YYNGEE.

This chain joins TRBV5-1 and TRBJ2-1; 13 nucleotides line up with TRBD2. Germline values: CDR1 SGHRS, CDR2 YFSETQ. V shed 3 bases and J 7 bases; nucleotides not matched to a gene: 7. The CDR3 spans 16 residues. The CDR3 region is CASSSGTSGVSNEQFF. For the CDR3, the DNA is TGCGCCAGCAGCTCAGGGACTAGCGGGGTGAGTAATGAGCAGTTCTTC.

This CDR3 is CASSLGPTGTATYEQYF. As DNA, the CDR3 is TGTGCCAGCAGTTTGGGTCCAACAGGGACTGCGACCTACGAGCAGTACTTC. V gene TRBV27 combines with J gene TRBJ2-7; D could derive from TRBD1 or TRBD2 (6 bases each). V was trimmed by 3 bases and J by 2 bases, leaving 20 bases between them. Germline V CDR1 and CDR2: MNHEY, SMNVEV (reference sequence). The CDR3 is 17 amino acids.

The rearrangement links TRBV19 to TRBJ1-3, with 8 bases fitting TRBD1. In germline, CDR1 is LNHDA, CDR2 SQIVND (reference sequence). J was trimmed by 5 bases and V by 3 bases; bases with no gene match: 6. The CDR3 runs to 15 residues. CDR3 loop: CASSIFGQGRNTIYF. For the CDR3, the DNA is TGTGCCAGTAGTATCTTCGGACAGGGAAGAAACACCATATATTTT.